This T cell receptor beta chain is drawn from a study of CD8+CD57+ T cells in acquired aplastic anemia (dated by TCRdb to the late 2010s). Background for the entire study: A mean of about 3 ug of DNA, ranging from roughly 0.18 to 30 ug, was extracted from sorted CD4+ and CD8+ cells. Healthy donor samples averaged approximately 10 million reads for CD4+ and roughly 11 million for CD8+ cells.

Genomic DNA served as template for TCR beta VDJ combination and CDR3 sequence profiling. An Illumina HiSeq 2000 was used for TCR repertoire sequencing. As for the authors' bioinformatics: TRBV/TRBJ rearrangement plots, CDR3 size and DJ length profiles, and Simpson's diversity index were used to assess repertoires. The most abundant DNA sequence in the deep sequencing data was defined as the immunodominant clone. CDR3 amino acid sequences were screened for sharing across subjects and were compared with published repertoires and the VDJdb database. TCRdb applied fastp at Q25 and MiXCR to the public reads, then kept only in-frame beta chains. CDR3 protein duplicates are merged, each entry listing the most common genes and DNA. The V and J calls and clone size are TCRdb's, not the authors'. The sample table lists about 70,000 distinct CDR3 sequences, roughly half of them with a count of one. Jointly, the top ten make up about 8.3% of the sample.

From cysteine to phenylalanine, the CDR3 is 13 amino acids long. Of all the DNA, just the CDR3 is kept, 39 bases in frame from base 1. The V and J ends are trimmed by 6 bases and 10 bases, leaving 18 bases between them. CDR1 LNHDA and CDR2 SQIVND are derived from the germline V gene (reference sequence). Points the paper makes about the study in general: Although twenty-nine CD8+ CDR3 sequences were shared by patients and controls, these sequences appeared highly expressed in patients and within the immunodominant clones of patients. CD8+ Simpson's diversity did not differ significantly between patients and healthy controls (P=0.060).

In the study, sorted CD4+ and CD8+ blood T cells from patients with severe aplastic anemia and from healthy subjects underwent deep sequencing of TCR repertoires. Ficoll-Paque density gradient centrifugation was used to isolate peripheral blood mononuclear cells. Before DNA extraction, CD4+ and CD8+ T cells were sorted with FACS or magnetic beads. Comment on this clonotype: No antigen is known for it. Base-call qualities are not available, and no considerably larger clone is one nucleotide away.

This receptor chain uses TRBV19 and TRBJ1-2; TRBD1 might be the D gene, on 6 matching bases. Sample: sorted CD4+, CD8+, or CD8+CD57+ T cells (not recorded which) from PBMCs. The sequence was obtained from a human donor in good health, serving as a control. In nucleotides, the sequence is TGTGCCAGTAGCGACGGGACATCGAACAACTACACCTTC. It encodes CASSDGTSNNYTF. Outside the CDR3, residues come from the reference TRBV19 and TRBJ1-2 proteins, so the full variable domain is: DGGITQSPKYLFRKEGQNVTLSCEQNLNHDAMYWYRQDPGQGLRLIYYSQIVNDFQKGDIAEGYSVSREKKESFPLTVTSAQKNPTAFYLCASSDGTSNNYTFGSGTRLTVV.